The 31 T cell receptor beta chains in this list originate from one sample, sequenced in a study of cytomegalovirus exposure and HLA in healthy donors. This PCR relied on a set of 60 Vbeta primers and 13 Jbeta primers. TCRdb's table, derived via immunoSEQ multiplex PCR, lists solely in-frame clones and lacks some. The profile shows over 150,000 clones, roughly three quarters of them singletons. Input material: PBMCs. The receptors stem from a young man in good health and CMV-seropositive.

The rearrangement uses TRBV20-1 and TRBJ1-5; D is perhaps TRBD1 (5 bases). The CDR3 runs to 11 residues. V dropped 4 bases and J dropped 6 bases, with 7 bases sitting between them. CDR1 and CDR2 (germline): DFQATT, SNEGSKA (reference sequence). The CDR3 sequence: CSAKGAQPQHF. In DNA form, the CDR3 reads TGCAGTGCTAAAGGGGCTCAGCCCCAGCATTTT.

The chain couples TRBV5-6 to TRBJ2-5; D is possibly TRBD2 (7 bases). V was trimmed by 7 bases and J by 5 bases, leaving 18 bases between them. The germline gives CDR1 SGHDT, CDR2 YYEEEE. The CDR3 loop spans 14 amino acids. CDR3: CASGPLGGHETQYF. The CDR3 bases are TGTGCCAGCGGACCTTTGGGGGGGCATGAGACCCAGTACTTC.

The chain joins TRBV5-4 to TRBJ1-4; TRBD1 aligns across 10 bases. The CDR3 totals 15 residues. CDR1 and CDR2 from the germline V gene are SGHNT and YYREEE (reference sequence). After removal of 4 bases from V and 7 bases from J, the junction contained 7 bases not matched to a gene. The CDR3 bases are TGTGCCAGCAGCCCTGGGACAGGGGATACTGAAAAACTGTTTTTT. It specifies CASSPGTGDTEKLFF. The full variable domain, completed using reference TRBV5-4 and TRBJ1-4, is ETGVTQSPTHLIKTRGQQVTLRCSSQSGHNTVSWYQQALGQGPQFIFQYYREEENGRGNFPPRFSGLQFPNYSSELNVNALELDDSALYLCASSPGTGDTEKLFFGSGTQLSVL.

V is TRBV28 and J is TRBJ2-3; 10 nucleotides agree with TRBD2. Germline trimming cut 5 bases from V and 0 bases from J; bases unmatched to any gene: 2. Germline lookup yields CDR1 MDHEN and CDR2 SYDVKM. The CDR3 length is 15 residues. CDR3 residues: CASSQTSGSTDTQYF. The CDR3 DNA sequence: TGTGCCAGCAGTCAGACTAGCGGGAGCACAGATACGCAGTATTTT.

The rearrangement uses TRBV7-9 and TRBJ2-7, with 11 bases fitting TRBD2. The junction had 8 bases not matched to a gene; V was cut back by 5 bases and J by 5 bases. Per germline, CDR1 SEHNR and CDR2 FQNEAQ (reference sequence). The CDR3 consists of 15 residues. In nucleotides, the CDR3 is TGTGCCAGCAGCCCCCTAGCGGGAGGAATAAACGAGCAGTACTTC. It is translated as CASSPLAGGINEQYF. The full variable domain, its missing parts supplied by reference TRBV7-9 and TRBJ2-7, is DTGVSQNPRHKITKRGQNVTFRCDPISEHNRLYWYRQTLGQGPEFLTYFQNEAQLEKSRLLSDRFSAERPKGSFSTLEIQRTEQGDSAMYLCASSPLAGGINEQYFGPGTRLTVT.

The chain has TRBV7-2 and TRBJ1-5; D call uncertain. Germline V CDR1 and CDR2: SGHTA, FQGNSA. There are 13 residues in the CDR3. Trimming took 5 bases from V and 0 from J, leaving 5 bases between them. The CDR3 reads CASSPYSNQPQHF. The CDR3 nucleotides read TGTGCCAGCAGCCCTTATAGCAATCAGCCCCAGCATTTT.

The chain links TRBV6-1 to TRBJ2-5; D is unclear. The CDR3 is 14 amino acids. V lost 7 bases, J lost 2 bases, and 14 bases lay in between. CDR1 and CDR2 from the germline V gene are MNHNS and SASEGT. This CDR3 is CASTLGQTQETQYF. The DNA for the CDR3 is TGTGCCAGCACCCTAGGCCAAACGCAAGAGACCCAGTACTTC.

The rearrangement uses TRBV6-1 and TRBJ2-3; the D gene is possibly TRBD2 (5 bases). Germline CDR1 MNHNS, CDR2 SASEGT. Trimming stripped 4 bases from V and 0 bases from J, with 11 bases between. The CDR3 length is 15 residues. In DNA, the CDR3 is TGTGCCAGCAGTGCCCGGGGTGGAAGCACAGATACGCAGTATTTT. Protein: CASSARGGSTDTQYF.

In this sample, this clone turned up a few times. The rearrangement uses TRBV28 and TRBJ2-7, with D possibly matching TRBD2 (5 bases). The germline CDR1 and CDR2 sequences are MDHEN and SYDVKM. Trimming cost V 8 bases and J 3 bases, with 14 bases left between them. The CDR3 sequence is 13 residues long. Here the CDR3 DNA reads TGTGCCAGCCGGGAAGGGCAAGGCTACGAGCAGTACTTC. Protein product: CASREGQGYEQYF.

The chain couples TRBV10-3 to TRBJ2-3, with D possibly being TRBD2 (6 bases). From germline, CDR1 is ENHRY and CDR2 SYGVKD. Trimming took off 0 bases at V and 6 bases at J, with 10 bases between the two ends. The CDR3 loop spans 14 amino acids. The CDR3 DNA sequence: TGTGCCATCAGTGAGTCCCTAGCGCGCGATACGCAGTATTTT. Translated: CAISESLARDTQYF.

This rearrangement joins TRBV6-5 to TRBJ2-1, with D perhaps TRBD2 (5 bases). The CDR3 runs 15 residues. Germline-derived CDR1 and CDR2 are MNHEY and SVGAGI. V lost 5 bases to trimming and J lost 2 bases, with 13 bases between them. CDR3 loop: CASSTHPGTYNEQFF. The CDR3 coding sequence is TGTGCCAGCAGTACGCACCCCGGGACCTACAATGAGCAGTTCTTC.

V gene TRBV4-2 combines with J gene TRBJ2-3, with unresolved D. V was pared by 0 bases and J by 2 bases, with 12 bases between. CDR1 and CDR2 (germline): LGHNA, YNFKEQ. CDR3 length: 16 residues. CDR3 DNA sequence: TGTGCCAGCAGCCAAGATTCCGTTACAACCACAGATACGCAGTATTTT. It encodes CASSQDSVTTTDTQYF.

V is TRBV5-4 and J is TRBJ2-3; TRBD1 agrees at 7 bases. The CDR3 runs 15 residues. Trimming removed 4 bases from V and 2 bases from J; junction bases left unmatched: 7. Germline-derived CDR1 and CDR2 are SGHNT and YYREEE (reference sequence). CDR3 amino acids: CASSRTGTATDTQYF. For the CDR3, the DNA is TGTGCCAGCAGCCGTACTGGGACAGCCACAGATACGCAGTATTTT.

For this clone: The sample carries other DNA sequences with the same CDR3. The CDR3 DNA follows: TGTGCCAGCAGTGTTACAGGGGTCTCCTACGAGCAGTACTTC. Residues: CASSVTGVSYEQYF. This sequence joins TRBV6-1 and TRBJ2-7, with 7 bases matching TRBD1. Losses at the gene ends were 4 bases for V and 0 bases for J; bases not matched to a gene: 3. Germline lookup yields CDR1 MNHNS and CDR2 SASEGT. The CDR3 extends over 14 amino acids.

The chain employs TRBV19 and TRBJ1-1; possible D gene TRBD1, 6 bases. The CDR3 is made up of 15 amino acids. The ends were cut back, 6 bases at V and 4 bases at J, with 18 bases in the middle. Germline CDR1 reads LNHDA; CDR2 reads SQIVND (reference sequence). CDR3 protein: CASSHLPQGSTEAFF. The CDR3 nucleotides are TGTGCCAGTAGCCACCTCCCACAGGGCAGCACTGAAGCTTTCTTT.

The rearrangement uses TRBV21-1 and TRBJ2-5; the table's D call of TRBD2 was not tested on the DNA. TRBV21-1 counts as a pseudogene. The CDR3 covers 16 residues. CDR3 in DNA: TGTGCCAGCAGCAAAGGCCACCTAGCCGAACAAGAGACCCAGTACTTC. Protein sequence: CASSKGHLAEQETQYF.

DNA for the CDR3: TGTGCCAGCAGTTCCCGGGACAGGGGGCCCAATCAGCCCCAGCATTTT. It codes for CASSSRDRGPNQPQHF. The chain links TRBV27 to TRBJ1-5; 12 bases map to TRBD1. V lost 4 bases, J lost 3 bases, and 4 bases stayed unmatched. The CDR3 sequence is 16 residues long. The germline V gene has CDR1 MNHEY and CDR2 SMNVEV (reference sequence).

The CDR3 is CAWSGASTDTQYF. In DNA, the CDR3 is TGTGCCTGGAGTGGAGCTAGCACAGATACGCAGTATTTT. The J gene is TRBJ2-3, the V gene TRBV30, with D hard to call. Germline CDR1 is GTSNPN and CDR2 is SVGIG (reference sequence). The CDR3 runs 13 residues. Trimming took 1 base from V and 0 from J, leaving 5 bases between them.

V gene TRBV7-9 combines with J gene TRBJ2-5; the match to TRBD1 covers 7 bases. This CDR3 contains 16 residues. The germline V gene encodes CDR1 SEHNR and CDR2 FQNEAQ (reference sequence). After removal of 3 bases from V and 3 bases from J, the junction contained 10 bases not matched to a gene. CDR3 nucleotide sequence: TGTGCCAGCAGCTTCCCAACAGATACAGGGGAAGAGACCCAGTACTTC. Encoded protein: CASSFPTDTGEETQYF.

The CDR3 nucleotides are TGCAGCGTTGAAGAGGGGGCGGGAGAGGTTGAGCAGTTCTTC. Translating it yields CSVEEGAGEVEQFF. The rearrangement links TRBV29-1 to TRBJ2-1, with D perhaps matching TRBD2 (7 bases). Germline V gene data show CDR1 as SQVTM and CDR2 as ANQGSEA. The CDR3 totals 14 residues. The V end lost 0 bases, the J end lost 9 bases, and 15 bases lay between the germline ends.

This sequence joins TRBV6-1 and TRBJ2-7, with TRBD1 matching 7 bases. The CDR3 is 14 amino acids. In germline, CDR1 is MNHNS, CDR2 SASEGT. Losses at the gene ends were 6 bases for V and 4 bases for J; bases not matched to a gene: 9. CDR3 bases: TGTGCCAGCAGAGCAACCGGGACAGAATACGAGCAGTACTTC. It yields the protein CASRATGTEYEQYF.

This sequence joins TRBV19 and TRBJ1-6; D gene uncertain. This CDR3 region has 12 residues. Deletions cut 4 bases from V and 7 bases from J, with 5 bases between. CDR1 LNHDA and CDR2 SQIVND come from the germline V gene (reference sequence). The CDR3 loop is CASSKQNSPLHF. The CDR3 DNA follows: TGTGCCAGTAGTAAACAGAATTCACCCCTCCACTTT. The full variable domain, completed using reference TRBV19 and TRBJ1-6, is DGGITQSPKYLFRKEGQNVTLSCEQNLNHDAMYWYRQDPGQGLRLIYYSQIVNDFQKGDIAEGYSVSREKKESFPLTVTSAQKNPTAFYLCASSKQNSPLHFGNGTRLTVT.

The genes are TRBV2 and TRBJ2-7; 7 bases agree with TRBD2. The germline V gene has CDR1 SNHLY and CDR2 FYNNEI. The CDR3 length is 14 residues. J lost 3 bases, V lost 2 bases, and 4 bases had no gene match. Here the CDR3 reads CASSELGGSYEQYF. CDR3 coding DNA: TGTGCCAGCAGTGAACTTGGCGGGAGCTACGAGCAGTACTTC. Together with reference TRBV2 and TRBJ2-7, the CDR3 gives the full variable domain: EPEVTQTPSHQVTQMGQEVILRCVPISNHLYFYWYRQILGQKVEFLVSFYNNEISEKSEIFDDQFSVERPDGSNFTLKIRSTKLEDSAMYFCASSELGGSYEQYFGPGTRLTVT.

The V and J genes are TRBV7-9 and TRBJ2-2; maybe TRBD1 (6 bases). Germline V gene sequence: CDR1 SEHNR, CDR2 FQNEAQ (reference sequence). This CDR3 spans 18 amino acids. V was pared by 5 bases and J by 0 bases, with 19 bases between. CDR3 region: CASSPGQSTITNTGELFF. Written as DNA, the CDR3 is TGTGCCAGCAGCCCGGGACAAAGCACCATCACGAACACCGGGGAGCTGTTTTTT.

V usage is TRBV11-2 and J usage is TRBJ1-1, with D hard to call. The CDR3 is 13 residues long. Trimming stripped 1 base from V and 4 bases from J, with 7 bases between. Looked up from germline, CDR1 is SGHAT and CDR2 is FQNNGV. CDR3 protein: CASSLGRGTEAFF. CDR3 nucleotide sequence: TGTGCCAGCAGCTTAGGACGCGGCACTGAAGCTTTCTTT.

This sequence joins TRBV27 and TRBJ2-2, with D maybe TRBD1 (6 bases). V lost 2 bases, J lost 4 bases, and 11 bases lay in between. The CDR3 consists of 15 residues. From germline, CDR1 is MNHEY and CDR2 SMNVEV (reference sequence). CDR3 nucleotides: TGTGCCAGCAGTTTAAGCAGGGGCGGCACCGGGGAGCTGTTTTTT. Its translation is CASSLSRGGTGELFF.

The CDR3 is CASSQATGSGANVLTF. CDR3 nucleotides: TGTGCCAGCAGCCAGGCAACAGGGTCTGGGGCCAACGTCCTGACTTTC. The J gene is TRBJ2-6, the V gene TRBV4-2; possibly TRBD1 for D (6 bases). Germline CDR1 and CDR2: LGHNA and YNFKEQ. CDR3 size: 16 residues. V lost 3 bases and J lost 1, with 10 bases in between.

As concerns this clone: Other DNA sequences of this sample code for an identical CDR3. This rearrangement joins TRBV29-1 to TRBJ1-2; weak D call: TRBD1 (5 bases). The CDR3 is made up of 9 amino acids. The germline V gene has CDR1 SQVTM and CDR2 ANQGSEA. V shed 3 bases and J shed 11 bases, with 7 bases lying between them. The CDR3 is CSVDRGYTF. CDR3 sequence (DNA): TGCAGCGTTGACCGGGGGTACACCTTC.

The chain uses TRBV4-1 and TRBJ2-7, with a possible D match to TRBD2 (7 bases). Germline CDR1 and CDR2: MGHRA and YSYEKL. V gave up 3 bases and J gave up 5 bases, with 11 bases separating them. The CDR3 consists of 13 residues. The CDR3 DNA reads TGCGCCAGCAGCCAGGGGGGGGGCAACGAGCAGTACTTC. Translation: CASSQGGGNEQYF.

J is TRBJ1-4 and V is TRBV6-5, with D unresolved. The V end was cut by 5 bases, the J end by 4 bases, with 11 bases between. Germline lookup yields CDR1 MNHEY and CDR2 SVGAGI. The length of the CDR3 is 14 residues. The CDR3 region is CASSLRRGNEKLFF. The CDR3 DNA sequence: TGTGCCAGCAGTCTCAGGCGGGGTAATGAAAAACTGTTTTTT.

In DNA, the CDR3 is TGTGCCAGCAGCGTAGATAGCAGCACAGATACGCAGTATTTT. Protein: CASSVDSSTDTQYF. V is TRBV9 and J is TRBJ2-3, with unresolved D. This CDR3 is built from 14 residues. The V gene lost 0 bases and the J gene lost 0 bases, with 5 bases spanning the gap. CDR1 is SGDLS and CDR2 is YYNGEE in the germline V gene.